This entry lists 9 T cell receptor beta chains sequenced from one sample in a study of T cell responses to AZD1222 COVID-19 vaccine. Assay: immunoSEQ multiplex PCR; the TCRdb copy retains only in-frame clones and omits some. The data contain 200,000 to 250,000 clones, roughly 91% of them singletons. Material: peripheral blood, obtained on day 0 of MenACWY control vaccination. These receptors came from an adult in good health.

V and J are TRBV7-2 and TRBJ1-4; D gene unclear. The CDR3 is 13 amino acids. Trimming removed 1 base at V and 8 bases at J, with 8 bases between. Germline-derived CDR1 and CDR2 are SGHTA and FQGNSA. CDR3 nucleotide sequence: TGTGCCAGCAGCTTAGGCCAGAGAGAAAAACTGTTTTTT. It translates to CASSLGQREKLFF.

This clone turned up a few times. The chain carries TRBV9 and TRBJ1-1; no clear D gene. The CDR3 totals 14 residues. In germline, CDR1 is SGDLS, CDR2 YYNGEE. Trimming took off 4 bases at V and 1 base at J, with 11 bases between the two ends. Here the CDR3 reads CASSSRRENTEAFF. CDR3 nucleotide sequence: TGTGCCAGCAGCTCTAGACGGGAGAACACTGAAGCTTTCTTT.

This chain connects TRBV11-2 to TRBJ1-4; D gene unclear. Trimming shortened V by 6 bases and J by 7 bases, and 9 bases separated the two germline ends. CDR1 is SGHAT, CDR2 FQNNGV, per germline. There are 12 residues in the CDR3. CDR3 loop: CASRLAGEKLFF. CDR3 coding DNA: TGTGCCAGCAGGCTTGCCGGTGAAAAACTGTTTTTT.

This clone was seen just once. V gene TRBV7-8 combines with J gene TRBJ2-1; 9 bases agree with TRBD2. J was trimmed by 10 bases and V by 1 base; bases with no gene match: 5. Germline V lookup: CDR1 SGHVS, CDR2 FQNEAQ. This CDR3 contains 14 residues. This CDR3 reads CASSLGLAGSEQFF. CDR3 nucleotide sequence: TGTGCCAGCAGCTTAGGGCTAGCGGGGAGCGAGCAGTTCTTC.

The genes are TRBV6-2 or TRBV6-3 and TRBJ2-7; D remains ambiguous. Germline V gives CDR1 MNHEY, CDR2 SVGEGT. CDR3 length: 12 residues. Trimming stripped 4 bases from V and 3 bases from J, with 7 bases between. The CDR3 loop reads CASSFRNYEQYF. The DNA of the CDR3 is TGTGCCAGCAGTTTCAGGAACTACGAGCAGTACTTC.

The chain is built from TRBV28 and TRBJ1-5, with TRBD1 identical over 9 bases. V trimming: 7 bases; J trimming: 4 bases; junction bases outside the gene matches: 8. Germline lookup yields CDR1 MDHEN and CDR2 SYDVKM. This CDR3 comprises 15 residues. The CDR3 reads CASITGTGLNQPQHF. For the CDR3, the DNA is TGTGCCAGCATCACCGGGACAGGGTTGAATCAGCCCCAGCATTTT.

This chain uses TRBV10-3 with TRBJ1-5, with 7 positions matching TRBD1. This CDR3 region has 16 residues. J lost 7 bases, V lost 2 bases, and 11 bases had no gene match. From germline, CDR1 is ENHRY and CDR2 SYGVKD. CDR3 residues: CAISEARGQPSQPQHF. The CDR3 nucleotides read TGTGCCATCAGTGAGGCGAGGGGACAGCCGAGCCAGCCCCAGCATTTT.

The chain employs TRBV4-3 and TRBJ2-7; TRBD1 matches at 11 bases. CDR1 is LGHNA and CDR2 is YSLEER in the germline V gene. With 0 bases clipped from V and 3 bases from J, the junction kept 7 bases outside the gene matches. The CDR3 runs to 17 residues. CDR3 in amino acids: CASSQDPWDRGFYEQYF. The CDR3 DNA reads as TGCGCCAGCAGCCAAGATCCCTGGGACAGGGGGTTCTACGAGCAGTACTTC.

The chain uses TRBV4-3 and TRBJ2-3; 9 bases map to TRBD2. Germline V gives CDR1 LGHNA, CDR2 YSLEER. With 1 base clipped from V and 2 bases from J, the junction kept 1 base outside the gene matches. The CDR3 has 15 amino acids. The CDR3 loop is CASSQGGGDTDTQYF. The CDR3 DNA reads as TGCGCCAGCAGCCAAGGCGGGGGGGACACAGATACGCAGTATTTT.